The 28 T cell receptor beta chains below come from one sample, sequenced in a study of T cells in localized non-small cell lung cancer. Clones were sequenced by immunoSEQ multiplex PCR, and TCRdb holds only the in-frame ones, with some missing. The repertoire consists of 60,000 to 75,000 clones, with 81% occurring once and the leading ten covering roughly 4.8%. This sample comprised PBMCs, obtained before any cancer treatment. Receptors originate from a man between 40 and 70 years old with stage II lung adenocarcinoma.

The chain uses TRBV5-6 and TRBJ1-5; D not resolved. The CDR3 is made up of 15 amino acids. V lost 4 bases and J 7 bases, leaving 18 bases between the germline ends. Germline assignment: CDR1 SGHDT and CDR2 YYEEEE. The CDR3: CASSLAARVGQPQHF. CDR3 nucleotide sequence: TGTGCCAGCAGCCTTGCGGCCCGGGTGGGACAGCCCCAGCATTTT.

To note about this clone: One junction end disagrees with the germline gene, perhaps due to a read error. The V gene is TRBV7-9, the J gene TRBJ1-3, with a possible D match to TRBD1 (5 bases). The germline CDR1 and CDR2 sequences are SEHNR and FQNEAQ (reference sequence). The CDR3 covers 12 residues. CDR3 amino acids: CASSTGAADLGF. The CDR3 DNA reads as TGTGCCAGCAGCACCGGGGCAGCGGACCTCGGTTTT.

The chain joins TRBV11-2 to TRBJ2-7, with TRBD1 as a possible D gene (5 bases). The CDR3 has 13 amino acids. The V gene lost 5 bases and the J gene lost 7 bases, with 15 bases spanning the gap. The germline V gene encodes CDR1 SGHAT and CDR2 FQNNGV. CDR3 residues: CASSLGQGWEQYF. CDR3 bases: TGTGCCAGCAGCCTAGGGCAGGGCTGGGAGCAGTACTTC.

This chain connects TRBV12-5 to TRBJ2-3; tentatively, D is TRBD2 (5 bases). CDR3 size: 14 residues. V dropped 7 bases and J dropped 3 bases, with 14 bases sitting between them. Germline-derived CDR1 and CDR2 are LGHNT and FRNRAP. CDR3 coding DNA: TGTGCTAGTGTAGAGGGTAGAAGAACAGATACGCAGTATTTT. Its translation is CASVEGRRTDTQYF.

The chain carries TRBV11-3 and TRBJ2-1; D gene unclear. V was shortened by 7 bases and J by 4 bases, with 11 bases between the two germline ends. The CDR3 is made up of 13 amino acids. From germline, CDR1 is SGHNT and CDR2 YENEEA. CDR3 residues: CASTFRLYNEQFF. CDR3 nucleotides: TGTGCCAGCACCTTCAGACTTTACAATGAGCAGTTCTTC.

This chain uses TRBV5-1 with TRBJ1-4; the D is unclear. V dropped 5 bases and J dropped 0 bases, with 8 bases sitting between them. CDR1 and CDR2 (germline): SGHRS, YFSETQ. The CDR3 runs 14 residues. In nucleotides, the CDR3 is TGCGCCAGCAGACAGCTCGCAACTAATGAAAAACTGTTTTTT. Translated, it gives CASRQLATNEKLFF.

CDR3 protein: CAWTPGGSNYGYTF. The CDR3 nucleotides read TGTGCCTGGACGCCTGGGGGATCGAACTATGGCTACACCTTC. The V and J genes are TRBV30 and TRBJ1-2; the D gene is possibly TRBD1 (5 bases). With 4 bases removed from V and 2 bases from J, the gap between germline ends came to 14 bases. Germline V gene lookup returns CDR1 GTSNPN and CDR2 SVGIG (reference sequence). This CDR3 contains 14 residues.

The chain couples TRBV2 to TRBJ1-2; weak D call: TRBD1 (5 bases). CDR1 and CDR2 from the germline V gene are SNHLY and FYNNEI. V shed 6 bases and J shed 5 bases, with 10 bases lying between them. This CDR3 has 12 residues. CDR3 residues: CASSRGGYGYTF. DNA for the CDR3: TGTGCCAGCAGCCGGGGCGGGTATGGCTACACCTTC.

The CDR3 reads CASTRQYGSYEQYF. The DNA of the CDR3 is TGTGCCAGCACGAGACAGTACGGAAGCTACGAGCAGTACTTC. V gene TRBV2 combines with J gene TRBJ2-7, with a possible D match to TRBD1 (5 bases). V lost 7 bases to trimming and J lost 3 bases, with 16 bases between them. This CDR3 spans 14 amino acids. CDR1 and CDR2 (germline): SNHLY, FYNNEI.

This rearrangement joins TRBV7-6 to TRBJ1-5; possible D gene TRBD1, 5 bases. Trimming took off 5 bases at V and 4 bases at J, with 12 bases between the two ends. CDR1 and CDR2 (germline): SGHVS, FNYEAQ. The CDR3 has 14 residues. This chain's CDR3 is CASSPGTGNQPQHF. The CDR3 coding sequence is TGTGCCAGCAGCCCGGGGACGGGAAATCAGCCCCAGCATTTT.

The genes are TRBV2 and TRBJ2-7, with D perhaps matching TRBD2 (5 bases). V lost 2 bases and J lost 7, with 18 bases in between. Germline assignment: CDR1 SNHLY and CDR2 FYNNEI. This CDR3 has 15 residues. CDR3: CASSEYAGASGEQYF. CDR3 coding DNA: TGTGCCAGCAGTGAATACGCCGGCGCGTCGGGGGAGCAGTACTTC.

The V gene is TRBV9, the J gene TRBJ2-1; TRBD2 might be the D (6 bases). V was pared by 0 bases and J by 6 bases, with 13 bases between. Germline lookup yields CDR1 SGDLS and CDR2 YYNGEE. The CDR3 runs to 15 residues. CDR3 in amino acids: CASSVDPTSPNEQFF. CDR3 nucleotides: TGTGCCAGCAGCGTAGACCCGACTAGTCCCAATGAGCAGTTCTTC.

DNA for the CDR3: TGTGCCAGCAGCTTACGAGGCGGGAGGGTGACAGATACGCAGTATTTT. Translation: CASSLRGGRVTDTQYF. The rearrangement links TRBV7-2 to TRBJ2-3; 9 bases align to TRBD2. CDR1 is SGHTA, CDR2 FQGNSA, per germline. The CDR3 spans 16 residues. Losses at the gene ends were 2 bases for V and 3 bases for J; bases not matched to a gene: 6.

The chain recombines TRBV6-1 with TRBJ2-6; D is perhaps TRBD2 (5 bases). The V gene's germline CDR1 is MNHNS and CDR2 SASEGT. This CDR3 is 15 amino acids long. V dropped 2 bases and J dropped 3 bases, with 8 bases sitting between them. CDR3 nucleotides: TGTGCCAGCAGTGAAAGAGGGCTTGGGGCCAACGTCCTGACTTTC. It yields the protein CASSERGLGANVLTF.

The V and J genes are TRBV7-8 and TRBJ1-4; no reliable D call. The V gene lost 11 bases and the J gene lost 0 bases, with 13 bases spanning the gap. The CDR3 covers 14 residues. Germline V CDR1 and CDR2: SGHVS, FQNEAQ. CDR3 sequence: CAVSWTATNEKLFF. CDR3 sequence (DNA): TGTGCCGTTTCCTGGACGGCAACTAATGAAAAACTGTTTTTT.

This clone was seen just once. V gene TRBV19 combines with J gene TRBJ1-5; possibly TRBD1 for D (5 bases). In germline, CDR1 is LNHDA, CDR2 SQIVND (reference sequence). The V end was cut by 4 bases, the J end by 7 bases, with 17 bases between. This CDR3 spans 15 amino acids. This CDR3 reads CASSTLRREGQPQHF. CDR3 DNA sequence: TGTGCCAGTAGTACCCTGCGCAGGGAAGGACAGCCCCAGCATTTT.

CDR3 region: CASSYLTGGGGYTF. The CDR3 DNA reads TGTGCCAGCAGTTACTTGACAGGGGGCGGTGGCTACACCTTC. The chain uses TRBV6-5 and TRBJ1-2; 10 bases are shared with TRBD1. The J segment lost 7 bases and the V segment lost 1 base, leaving 3 bases of the junction unmatched. Per germline, CDR1 MNHEY and CDR2 SVGAGI. The CDR3 runs 14 residues.

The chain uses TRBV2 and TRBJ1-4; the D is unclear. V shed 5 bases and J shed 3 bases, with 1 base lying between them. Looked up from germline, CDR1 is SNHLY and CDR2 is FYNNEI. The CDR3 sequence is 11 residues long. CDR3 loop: CASSPNEKLFF. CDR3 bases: TGTGCCAGCAGTCCTAATGAAAAACTGTTTTTT.

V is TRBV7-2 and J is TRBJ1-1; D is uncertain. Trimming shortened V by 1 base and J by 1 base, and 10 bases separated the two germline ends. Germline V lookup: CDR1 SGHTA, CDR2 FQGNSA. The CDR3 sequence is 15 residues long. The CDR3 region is CASSLEGTANTEAFF. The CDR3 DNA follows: TGTGCCAGCAGCTTAGAGGGTACGGCGAACACTGAAGCTTTCTTT.

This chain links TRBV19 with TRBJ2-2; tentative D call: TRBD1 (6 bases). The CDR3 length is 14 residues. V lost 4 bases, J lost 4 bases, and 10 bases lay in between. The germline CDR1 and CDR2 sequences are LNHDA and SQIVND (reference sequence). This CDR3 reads CASSNQGFTGELFF. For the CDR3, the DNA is TGTGCCAGTAGTAACCAGGGGTTCACCGGGGAGCTGTTTTTT. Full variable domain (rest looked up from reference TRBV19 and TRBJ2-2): DGGITQSPKYLFRKEGQNVTLSCEQNLNHDAMYWYRQDPGQGLRLIYYSQIVNDFQKGDIAEGYSVSREKKESFPLTVTSAQKNPTAFYLCASSNQGFTGELFFGEGSRLTVL.

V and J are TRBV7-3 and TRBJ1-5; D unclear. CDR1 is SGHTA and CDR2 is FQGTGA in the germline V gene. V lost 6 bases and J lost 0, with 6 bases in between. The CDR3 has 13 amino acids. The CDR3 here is CASSYGSNQPQHF. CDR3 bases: TGTGCCAGCAGTTACGGTAGCAATCAGCCCCAGCATTTT.

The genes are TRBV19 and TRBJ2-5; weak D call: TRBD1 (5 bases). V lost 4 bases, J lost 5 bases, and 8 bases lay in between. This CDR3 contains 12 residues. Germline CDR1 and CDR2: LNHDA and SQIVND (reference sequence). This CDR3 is CASSTGQETQYF. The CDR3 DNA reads TGTGCCAGTAGTACAGGGCAGGAGACCCAGTACTTC.

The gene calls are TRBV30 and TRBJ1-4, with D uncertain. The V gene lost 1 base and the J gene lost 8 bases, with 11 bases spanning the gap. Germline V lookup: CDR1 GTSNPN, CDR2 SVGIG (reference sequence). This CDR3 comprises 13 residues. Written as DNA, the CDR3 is TGTGCCTGGAGTGACCAGCCTGGGGAAAAACTGTTTTTT. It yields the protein CAWSDQPGEKLFF.

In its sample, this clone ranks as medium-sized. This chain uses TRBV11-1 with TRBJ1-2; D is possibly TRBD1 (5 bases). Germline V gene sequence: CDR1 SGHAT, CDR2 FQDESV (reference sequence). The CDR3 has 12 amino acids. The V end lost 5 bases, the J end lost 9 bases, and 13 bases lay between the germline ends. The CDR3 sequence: CASSPQWGSYTF. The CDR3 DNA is TGTGCCAGCAGCCCACAATGGGGCAGCTACACCTTC.

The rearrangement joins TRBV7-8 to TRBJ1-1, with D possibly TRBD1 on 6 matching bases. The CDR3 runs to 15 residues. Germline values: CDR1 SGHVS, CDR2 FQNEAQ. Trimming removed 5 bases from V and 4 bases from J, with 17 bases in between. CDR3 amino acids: CASSPGGARATEAFF. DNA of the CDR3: TGTGCCAGCAGCCCGGGGGGGGCTCGGGCCACTGAAGCTTTCTTT.

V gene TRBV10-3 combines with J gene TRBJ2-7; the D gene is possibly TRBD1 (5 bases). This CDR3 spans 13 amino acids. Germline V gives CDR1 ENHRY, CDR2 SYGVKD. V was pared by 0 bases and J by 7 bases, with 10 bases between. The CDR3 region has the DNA TGTGCCATCAGTGAGTCACAGGACGGGGAGCAGTACTTC. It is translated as CAISESQDGEQYF.

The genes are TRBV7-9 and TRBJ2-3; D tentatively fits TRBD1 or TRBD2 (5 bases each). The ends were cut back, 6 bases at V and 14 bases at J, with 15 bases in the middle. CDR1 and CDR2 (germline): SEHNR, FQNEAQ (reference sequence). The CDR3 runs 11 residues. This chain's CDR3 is CASRNSGTAYF. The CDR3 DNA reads TGTGCCAGCAGAAACTCCGGGACGGCGTATTTT.

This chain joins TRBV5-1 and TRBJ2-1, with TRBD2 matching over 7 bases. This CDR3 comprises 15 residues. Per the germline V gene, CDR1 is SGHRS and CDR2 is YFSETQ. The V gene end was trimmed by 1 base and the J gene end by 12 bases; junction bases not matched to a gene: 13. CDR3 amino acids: CASSLNGATSERQFF. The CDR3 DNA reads TGCGCCAGCAGCTTGAATGGTGCCACTAGCGAGCGGCAGTTCTTC.